This T cell receptor (beta chain) derives from a study of cytomegalovirus exposure and HLA in healthy donors. Generated by immunoSEQ multiplex PCR, the TCRdb table keeps only in-frame clones and is missing some. This sample has about 220,000 clones; 80% to 90% occur once, and the top ten carry 2.9%. Germline CDR1 and CDR2: SQVTM and ANQGSEA. V gave up 5 bases and J gave up 0 bases, with 11 bases separating them. This CDR3 region has 13 residues. The chain recombines TRBV29-1 with TRBJ2-7; D is uncertain. Sequencing used PBMCs. The source is a woman between 18 and 29 years old in good health and CMV-seronegative. The CDR3 DNA reads TGCAGCGTTCGGAGCGCGAGCTCCTACGAGCAGTACTTC. Residues: CSVRSASSYEQYF.